The 5 T cell receptor beta chains listed next were all sequenced from one sample in a study of blood T cells in healthy people across ages. Alongside a J-beta primer mix, a sample-barcoded 5' primer served in a second PCR lasting about 7 to 11 cycles. From the 5' RACE reads, TCRdb called clonotypes with MiXCR, one entry per CDR3 protein. The sample yields approximately 690,000 distinct CDR3 sequences, 58% seen once. The sample taken for sequencing was blood. These receptors came from a man aged 55 to 69 in good health.

The rearrangement links TRBV20-1 to TRBJ2-3; no definite D call. Trimming left V 5 bases short and J 4 bases short, with 13 bases between. The germline V gene encodes CDR1 DFQATT and CDR2 SNEGSKA (reference sequence). CDR3 size: 13 residues. For the CDR3, the DNA is TGCAGTGCTTCCCCAGCCGGTCCAGATACGCAGTATTTT. Its protein product is CSASPAGPDTQYF.

The chain couples TRBV11-2 to TRBJ2-4; D remains ambiguous. V was trimmed by 0 bases and J by 9 bases, leaving 6 bases between them. Germline loops: CDR1 SGHAT, CDR2 FQNNGV. CDR3 length equals 12 residues. DNA for the CDR3: TGTGCCAGCAGCTTAGATGCGAGCATTCAGTACTTC. It translates to CASSLDASIQYF.

This chain links TRBV6-6 with TRBJ2-3; 7 positions agree with TRBD2. Germline assignment: CDR1 MNHNY and CDR2 SVGAGI (reference sequence). The CDR3 extends over 17 amino acids. With 0 bases clipped from V and 4 bases from J, the junction kept 10 bases outside the gene matches. As DNA, the CDR3 is TGTGCCAGCAGTTACTCGTATGGCGGGGGTGGGGCAGATACGCAGTATTTT. Encoded protein: CASSYSYGGGGADTQYF.

The chain combines TRBV29-1 with TRBJ2-5, with TRBD1 as a possible D gene (5 bases). CDR3 size: 12 residues. V lost 4 bases and J 5 bases, leaving 11 bases between the germline ends. Germline V gene data show CDR1 as SQVTM and CDR2 as ANQGSEA. The CDR3 protein is CSVVGQGETQYF. Here the CDR3 DNA reads TGCAGCGTTGTTGGGCAGGGTGAGACCCAGTACTTC.

This clonotype has more than one count but fewer than ten. This sequence joins TRBV12-3 or TRBV12-4 and TRBJ2-1; TRBD2 matches 8 bases. This CDR3 has 14 amino acids. The junction had 6 bases not matched to a gene; V was cut back by 5 bases and J by 6 bases. CDR3 residues: CASSRSGGINEQFF. The CDR3 DNA is TGTGCCAGCAGTCGCAGCGGGGGTATCAATGAGCAGTTCTTC.